The sequence of this TCR beta chain was determined in a study of radiation and T cells in renal cell carcinoma. V dropped 4 bases and J dropped 5; count of bases not matched to a gene: 6. The CDR3 runs 16 residues. The germline gives CDR1 LNHDA, CDR2 SQIVND (reference sequence). Time point specified: blood 4 weeks post-SBRT, at nephrectomy. Treatment meaning: 15 Gy SBRT to primary tumor, nephrectomy 4 weeks later. Serial blood draws occurred at baseline and 2 and 4 weeks post-SBRT. The data were produced by immunoSEQ multiplex PCR, yet TCRdb's version contains in-frame clones alone and is incomplete. In the table there are about 74,000 clones, 89% of which are singletons.

This rearrangement joins TRBV19 to TRBJ1-5, with 12 nucleotides matching TRBD1. The material sequenced was blood, taken from a patient whose treatment included radiotherapy and nephrectomy. This clonotype was sampled from a woman in her sixties or seventies with renal cell carcinoma. The CDR3 protein is CASSKGGTGGYQPQHF. The CDR3 DNA reads as TGTGCCAGTAGTAAGGGCGGGACAGGGGGCTATCAGCCCCAGCATTTT.